These 16 T cell receptor beta chains share one sample of origin, sequenced in a study of shared clonotypes between healthy human individuals (dated by TCRdb to 2018 to 2021). The library was prepared using the immunoSEQ multiplex PCR assay. Sourced from immuneACCESS, this table was stored by TCRdb with only in-frame sequences that have V and J called. A share of the clones is absent; for the studies checked, an unresolved V gene accounts for under half, and the remainder has no known explanation. The sample contains about 1.5 million clones, about 96% of them found a single time. The ten biggest clones cover approximately 1% of the sample. Sequenced sample: naive CD4+ T cells sorted from blood. The cell subset or site label, as the study defines it: CD45RA+ positively selected. The source is a young man in good health.

J is TRBJ2-6 and V is TRBV4-2, with unresolved D. CDR1 and CDR2 from the germline V gene are LGHNA and YNFKEQ. The V and J ends lost 0 bases and 4 bases respectively, with 10 bases between them. The CDR3 runs 16 residues. CDR3 nucleotides: TGTGCCAGCAGCCAAGATGTTCGGTTGGGGGCCAACGTCCTGACTTTC. Its protein is CASSQDVRLGANVLTF.

The J gene is TRBJ2-3, the V gene TRBV5-4; tentatively, D is TRBD2 (5 bases). V lost 2 bases and J 9 bases, leaving 13 bases between the germline ends. The CDR3 contains 13 residues. Germline V gene lookup returns CDR1 SGHNT and CDR2 YYREEE (reference sequence). CDR3 sequence: CASSFEVGGTQYF. The CDR3 nucleotides read TGTGCCAGCAGCTTCGAGGTTGGAGGCACGCAGTATTTT.

V usage is TRBV27 and J usage is TRBJ2-6, with D possibly matching TRBD1 (6 bases). The CDR3 is 17 residues long. Germline loops: CDR1 MNHEY, CDR2 SMNVEV (reference sequence). Trimming took off 3 bases at V and 0 bases at J, with 12 bases between the two ends. CDR3 DNA sequence: TGTGCCAGCAGTTTGACAGGAGCTTACTCTGGGGCCAACGTCCTGACTTTC. Protein product: CASSLTGAYSGANVLTF.

The chain links TRBV5-1 to TRBJ2-3; 12 bases are shared with TRBD2. V dropped 4 bases and J dropped 0; count of bases not matched to a gene: 6. The CDR3 runs to 17 residues. The germline gives CDR1 SGHRS, CDR2 YFSETQ. In DNA form, the CDR3 reads TGCGCCAGCAGCCCTCGGACTAGCGGGGTTAGCACAGATACGCAGTATTTT. The encoded protein is CASSPRTSGVSTDTQYF.

The V gene is TRBV5-5, the J gene TRBJ2-3; D might be TRBD2 (5 bases). This CDR3 has 15 residues. The germline gives CDR1 SGHKS, CDR2 YYEKEE (reference sequence). The V gene lost 4 bases and the J gene lost 0 bases, with 12 bases spanning the gap. CDR3 loop: CASSVVWTSTDTQYF. The DNA for the CDR3 is TGTGCCAGCAGCGTTGTATGGACTAGCACAGATACGCAGTATTTT. The variable domain in full, completed from reference TRBV5-5 and TRBJ2-3, reads DAGVTQSPTHLIKTRGQQVTLRCSPISGHKSVSWYQQVLGQGPQFIFQYYEKEERGRGNFPDRFSARQFPNYSSELNVNALLLGDSALYLCASSVVWTSTDTQYFGPGTRLTVL.

This sequence joins TRBV11-3 and TRBJ2-7; no firm D call. Germline CDR1 SGHNT, CDR2 YENEEA. The CDR3 is 10 amino acids. The V gene lost 5 bases and the J gene lost 3 bases, with 2 bases spanning the gap. The CDR3 DNA reads TGTGCCAGCAGCCGCTACGAGCAGTACTTC. This translates into CASSRYEQYF.

This clone was seen just once. This chain links TRBV6-1 with TRBJ1-2; TRBD1 is a possible D gene (5 bases). CDR1 MNHNS and CDR2 SASEGT come from the germline V gene. The CDR3 has 18 residues. The V end was cut by 0 bases, the J end by 4 bases, with 21 bases between. The CDR3 sequence is CASSEASGQPRLGYGYTF. CDR3 in DNA: TGTGCCAGCAGTGAAGCTTCGGGGCAGCCTCGGCTAGGCTATGGCTACACCTTC.

This clone was detected only a few times. A junction end diverges from the germline sequence, so it may reflect a read error. V is TRBV2 and J is TRBJ1-1; a weak D match, TRBD1 (6 bases). The CDR3 extends over 12 amino acids. Germline CDR1 reads SNHLY; CDR2 reads FYNNEI. CDR3 in DNA: TGTGCCAGCAGCGAAGGGGGACTCACAGCTTTCTTT. Translated, it gives CASSEGGLTAFF.

The CDR3 region is CSVDGFGAYNEQFF. The CDR3 DNA is TGCAGCGTTGACGGGTTCGGCGCCTACAATGAGCAGTTCTTC. The chain is built from TRBV29-1 and TRBJ2-1; D gene uncertain. Per germline, CDR1 SQVTM and CDR2 ANQGSEA. Trimming shortened V by 3 bases and J by 2 bases, and 11 bases separated the two germline ends. The CDR3 is 14 amino acids.

This chain connects TRBV5-5 to TRBJ2-1, with 7 bases aligning to TRBD2. J lost 3 bases, V lost 4 bases, and 4 bases had no gene match. Germline CDR1 is SGHKS and CDR2 is YYEKEE (reference sequence). The CDR3 is made up of 14 amino acids. CDR3 nucleotides: TGTGCCAGCAGCCCGGGAGGCCACTACAATGAGCAGTTCTTC. Protein: CASSPGGHYNEQFF.

The gene calls are TRBV18 and TRBJ2-5, with 13 bases identical to TRBD2. Trimming cost V 2 bases and J 7 bases; bases outside gene matches: 4. The CDR3 loop spans 15 amino acids. CDR1 is KGHSH, CDR2 LQKENI, per germline. In DNA, the CDR3 is TGTGCCAGCTCACCAGGACTAGCGGGAGAAAGGACCCAGTACTTC. Translation gives CASSPGLAGERTQYF.

This sequence joins TRBV10-2 and TRBJ2-3, with a possible D match to TRBD1 (6 bases). CDR3 size: 15 residues. Germline V lookup: CDR1 WSHSY, CDR2 SAAADI. V gave up 3 bases and J gave up 6 bases, with 16 bases separating them. The CDR3 protein is CASSDRGGRVDTQYF. Here the CDR3 DNA reads TGCGCCAGCAGTGATCGAGGGGGACGAGTTGATACGCAGTATTTT.

This clone was picked up one time. This chain joins TRBV5-6 and TRBJ2-1; D tentatively reads TRBD1 or TRBD2 (6 bases each). Per germline, CDR1 SGHDT and CDR2 YYEEEE. The CDR3 is 15 residues long. Trimming shortened V by 4 bases and J by 7 bases, and 18 bases separated the two germline ends. This CDR3 reads CASSKGGRGLNEQFF. Here the CDR3 DNA reads TGTGCCAGCAGCAAGGGGGGACGAGGGCTTAATGAGCAGTTCTTC.

The chain employs TRBV29-1 and TRBJ2-1; 7 bases are a match to TRBD1. This CDR3 is 14 amino acids long. Germline CDR1 is SQVTM and CDR2 is ANQGSEA. The ends lost 4 bases at V and 4 bases at J; junction bases unmatched: 7. The DNA for the CDR3 is TGCAGCGTTGCAACAGGGGTGGGGTACAATGAGCAGTTCTTC. Its translation: CSVATGVGYNEQFF.

This clone was picked up one time. This chain joins TRBV6-1 and TRBJ2-5; maybe TRBD2 (6 bases). Trimming shortened V by 2 bases and J by 11 bases, and 12 bases separated the two germline ends. This CDR3 comprises 12 residues. The germline V gene encodes CDR1 MNHNS and CDR2 SASEGT. In DNA form, the CDR3 reads TGTGCCAGCAGTGAAATCAGGAGGGTGCAGTACTTC. This encodes CASSEIRRVQYF.

CDR3 sequence (DNA): TGTGCCAGCAGCGGACCCCAGGTCACTGGAAACACCATATATTTT. Its protein is CASSGPQVTGNTIYF. The genes are TRBV9 and TRBJ1-3; unclear D gene. The ends were cut back, 3 bases at V and 2 bases at J, with 12 bases in the middle. Looked up from germline, CDR1 is SGDLS and CDR2 is YYNGEE. The CDR3 consists of 15 residues.